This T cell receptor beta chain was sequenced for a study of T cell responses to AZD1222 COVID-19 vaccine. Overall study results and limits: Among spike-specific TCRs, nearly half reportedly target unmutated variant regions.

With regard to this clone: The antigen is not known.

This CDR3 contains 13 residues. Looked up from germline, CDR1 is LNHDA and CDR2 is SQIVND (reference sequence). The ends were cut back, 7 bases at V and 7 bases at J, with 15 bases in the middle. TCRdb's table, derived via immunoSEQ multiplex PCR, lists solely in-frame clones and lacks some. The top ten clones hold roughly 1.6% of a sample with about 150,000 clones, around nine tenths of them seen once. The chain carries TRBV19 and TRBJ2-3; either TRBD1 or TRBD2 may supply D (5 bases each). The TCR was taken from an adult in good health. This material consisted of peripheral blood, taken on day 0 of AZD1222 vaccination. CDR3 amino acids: CASNVRGTNTQYF. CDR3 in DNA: TGTGCCAGTAACGTGCGAGGGACGAATACGCAGTATTTT.